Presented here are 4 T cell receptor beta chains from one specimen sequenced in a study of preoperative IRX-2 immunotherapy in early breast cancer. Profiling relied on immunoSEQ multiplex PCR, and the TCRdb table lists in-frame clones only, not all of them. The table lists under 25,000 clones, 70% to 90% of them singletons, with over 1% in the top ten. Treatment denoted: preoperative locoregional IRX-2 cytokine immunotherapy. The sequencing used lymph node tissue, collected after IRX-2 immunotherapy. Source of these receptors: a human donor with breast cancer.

CDR3 sequence (DNA): TGTGCCAGCAGTGAAGGGGATTTCTGGACAGCTGAAGCTTTCTTT. Translation: CASSEGDFWTAEAFF. The chain employs TRBV6-4 and TRBJ1-1; a possible D gene is TRBD1 (6 bases). Germline V CDR1 and CDR2: MRHNA, SNTAGT. V lost 3 bases, J lost 6 bases, and 17 bases lay in between. The CDR3 consists of 15 residues.

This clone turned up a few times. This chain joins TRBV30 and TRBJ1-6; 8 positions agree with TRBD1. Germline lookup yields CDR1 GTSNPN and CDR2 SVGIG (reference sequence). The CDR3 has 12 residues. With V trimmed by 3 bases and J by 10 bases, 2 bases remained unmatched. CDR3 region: CAWRGQGSPLHF. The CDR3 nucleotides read TGTGCCTGGAGAGGACAGGGATCACCCCTCCACTTT.

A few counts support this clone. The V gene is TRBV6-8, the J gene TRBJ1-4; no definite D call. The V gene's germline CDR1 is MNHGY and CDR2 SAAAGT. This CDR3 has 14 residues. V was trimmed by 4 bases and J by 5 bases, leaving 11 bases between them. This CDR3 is CASSSGSWNEKLFF. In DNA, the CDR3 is TGTGCCAGCAGTTCCGGGAGTTGGAATGAAAAACTGTTTTTT.

The CDR3 bases are TGTGCCAGCAGTTACTTGACCGGGAGTTGGGCCGGGGAGCTGTTTTTT. Residues: CASSYLTGSWAGELFF. The chain carries TRBV6-8 and TRBJ2-2; D perhaps matches TRBD2 (6 bases). Looked up from germline, CDR1 is MNHGY and CDR2 is SAAAGT. The CDR3 runs to 16 residues. The V gene lost 1 base and the J gene lost 6 bases, with 15 bases spanning the gap.